This section outlines one T cell receptor (beta chain) sequence together with its context. Its specificity is unknown. This record belongs to a study of T cell responses to AZD1222 COVID-19 vaccine. The study's findings and limits: Only a handful of AZD1222 recipients, about six in all, had baseline seropositivity. Dominant at 160-218 and 743-854, vaccine-associated CD4 TCRs also spanned spike.

The protocol was immunoSEQ multiplex PCR, while the TCRdb copy is restricted to in-frame clones and leaves out a portion. The top ten hold approximately 1.3% of the sample, which has some 180,000 clones, 85% to 95% seen once. Trimming shortened V by 4 bases and J by 0 bases, and 16 bases separated the two germline ends. Germline CDR1 and CDR2: MNHNY and SVGAGI (reference sequence). The CDR3 runs to 16 residues. This material consisted of peripheral blood, taken on day 0 of AZD1222 vaccination. This chain uses TRBV6-6 with TRBJ2-7; TRBD1 might be the D (5 bases). This receptor was obtained from an adult in good health. The CDR3 DNA is TGTGCCAGCAGTTCCGTCACGGACACCAACTCCTACGAGCAGTACTTC. Encoded protein: CASSSVTDTNSYEQYF.